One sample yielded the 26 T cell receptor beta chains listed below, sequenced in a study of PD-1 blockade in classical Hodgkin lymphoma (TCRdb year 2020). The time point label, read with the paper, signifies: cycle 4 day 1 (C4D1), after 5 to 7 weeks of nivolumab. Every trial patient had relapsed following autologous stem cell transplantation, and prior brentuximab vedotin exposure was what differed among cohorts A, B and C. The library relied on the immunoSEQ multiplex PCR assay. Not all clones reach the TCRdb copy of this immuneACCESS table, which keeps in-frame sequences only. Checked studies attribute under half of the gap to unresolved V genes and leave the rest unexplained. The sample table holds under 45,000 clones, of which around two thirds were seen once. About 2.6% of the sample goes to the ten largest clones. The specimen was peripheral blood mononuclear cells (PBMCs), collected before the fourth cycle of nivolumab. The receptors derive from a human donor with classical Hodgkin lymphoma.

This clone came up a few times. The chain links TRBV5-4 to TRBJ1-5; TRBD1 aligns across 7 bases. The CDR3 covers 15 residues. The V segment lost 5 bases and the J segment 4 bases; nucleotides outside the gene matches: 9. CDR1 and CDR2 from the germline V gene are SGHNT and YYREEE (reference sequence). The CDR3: CASSPDRDENQPQHF. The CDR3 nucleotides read TGTGCCAGCAGTCCAGACAGGGACGAAAATCAGCCCCAGCATTTT.

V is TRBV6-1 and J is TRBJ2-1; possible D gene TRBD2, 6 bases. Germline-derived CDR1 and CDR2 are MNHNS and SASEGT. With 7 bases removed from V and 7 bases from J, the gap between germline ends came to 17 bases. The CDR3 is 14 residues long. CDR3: CASMGTQGVNEQFF. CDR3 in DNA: TGTGCCAGCATGGGGACTCAGGGCGTAAATGAGCAGTTCTTC.

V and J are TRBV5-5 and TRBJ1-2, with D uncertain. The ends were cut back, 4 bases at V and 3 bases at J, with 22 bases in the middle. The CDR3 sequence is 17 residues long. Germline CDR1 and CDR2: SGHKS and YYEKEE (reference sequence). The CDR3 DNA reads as TGTGCCAGCAGCGTGGCCTCTAAGGACCGTGATTACTATGGCTACACCTTC. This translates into CASSVASKDRDYYGYTF. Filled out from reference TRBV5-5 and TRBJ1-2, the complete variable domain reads DAGVTQSPTHLIKTRGQQVTLRCSPISGHKSVSWYQQVLGQGPQFIFQYYEKEERGRGNFPDRFSARQFPNYSSELNVNALLLGDSALYLCASSVASKDRDYYGYTFGSGTRLTVV.

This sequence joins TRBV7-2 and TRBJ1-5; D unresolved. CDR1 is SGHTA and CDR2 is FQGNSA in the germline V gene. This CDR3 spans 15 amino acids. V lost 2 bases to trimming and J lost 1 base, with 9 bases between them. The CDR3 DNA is TGTGCCAGCAGCTTACATAGGAGGAGCAATCAGCCCCAGCATTTT. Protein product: CASSLHRRSNQPQHF.

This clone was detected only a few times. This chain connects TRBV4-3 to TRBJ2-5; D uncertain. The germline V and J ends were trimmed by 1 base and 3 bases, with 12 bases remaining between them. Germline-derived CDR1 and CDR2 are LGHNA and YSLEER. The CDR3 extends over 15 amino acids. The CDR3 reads CASSQGTGLEETQYF. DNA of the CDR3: TGCGCCAGCAGCCAAGGGACGGGCCTGGAAGAGACCCAGTACTTC.

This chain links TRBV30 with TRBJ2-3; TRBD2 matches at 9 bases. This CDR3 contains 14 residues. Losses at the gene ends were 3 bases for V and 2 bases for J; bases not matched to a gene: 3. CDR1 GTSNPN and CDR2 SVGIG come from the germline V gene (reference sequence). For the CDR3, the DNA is TGTGCCTGGAGGCGCGGGGGGGCCACAGATACGCAGTATTTT. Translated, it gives CAWRRGGATDTQYF.

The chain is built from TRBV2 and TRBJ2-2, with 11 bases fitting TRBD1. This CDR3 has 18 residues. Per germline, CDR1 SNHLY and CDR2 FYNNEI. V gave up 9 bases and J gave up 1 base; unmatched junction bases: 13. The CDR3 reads CARRGPGQGGRNTGELFF. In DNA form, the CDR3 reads TGTGCCAGGAGGGGCCCGGGACAGGGGGGCAGGAACACCGGGGAGCTGTTTTTT.

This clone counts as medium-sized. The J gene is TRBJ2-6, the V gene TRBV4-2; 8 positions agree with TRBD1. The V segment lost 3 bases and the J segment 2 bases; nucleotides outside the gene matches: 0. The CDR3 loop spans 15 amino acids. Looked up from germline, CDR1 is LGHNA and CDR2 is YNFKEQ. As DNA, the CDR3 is TGTGCCAGCAGCCAGGGACAGGCTGGGGCCAACGTCCTGACTTTC. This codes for CASSQGQAGANVLTF.

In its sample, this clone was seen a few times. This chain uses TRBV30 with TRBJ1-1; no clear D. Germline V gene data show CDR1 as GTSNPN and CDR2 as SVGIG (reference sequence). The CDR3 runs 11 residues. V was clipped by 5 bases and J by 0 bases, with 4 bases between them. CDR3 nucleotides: TGTGCCTGGGAGCTGAACACTGAAGCTTTCTTT. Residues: CAWELNTEAFF.

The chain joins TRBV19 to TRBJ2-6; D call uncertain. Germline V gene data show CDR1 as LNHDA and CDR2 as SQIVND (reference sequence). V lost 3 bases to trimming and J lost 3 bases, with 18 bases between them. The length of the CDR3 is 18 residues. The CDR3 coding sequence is TGTGCCAGTAGTATCATAGAAGCTTTTGGCTTTGGGGCCAACGTCCTGACTTTC. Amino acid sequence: CASSIIEAFGFGANVLTF.

The CDR3 DNA sequence: TGTGCCAGTAGTACGGGACAGGGCGGCGAGCAGTACTTC. Residues: CASSTGQGGEQYF. This sequence joins TRBV19 and TRBJ2-7, with 9 bases that match TRBD1. V shed 4 bases, J shed 6 bases, and the junction held 4 bases outside the gene matches. From germline, CDR1 is LNHDA and CDR2 SQIVND (reference sequence). This CDR3 has 13 amino acids.

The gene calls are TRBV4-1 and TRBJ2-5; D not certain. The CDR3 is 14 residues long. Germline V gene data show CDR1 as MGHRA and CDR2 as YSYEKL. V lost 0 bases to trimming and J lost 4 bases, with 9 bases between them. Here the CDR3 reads CASSQEPALETQYF. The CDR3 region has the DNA TGCGCCAGCAGCCAAGAACCGGCCCTAGAGACCCAGTACTTC.

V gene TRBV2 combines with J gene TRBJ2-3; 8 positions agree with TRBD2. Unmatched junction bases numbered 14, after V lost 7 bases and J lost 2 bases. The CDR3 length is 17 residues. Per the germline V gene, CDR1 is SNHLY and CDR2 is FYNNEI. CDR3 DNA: TGTGCCAGCACCTTCACTGTGGGGCGGGGGGCCACAGATACGCAGTATTTT. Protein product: CASTFTVGRGATDTQYF.

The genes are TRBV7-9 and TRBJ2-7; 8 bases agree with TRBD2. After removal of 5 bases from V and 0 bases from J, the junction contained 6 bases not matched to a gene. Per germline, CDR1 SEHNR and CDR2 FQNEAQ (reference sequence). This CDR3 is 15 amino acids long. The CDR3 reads CASSGRLATSYEQYF. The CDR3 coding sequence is TGTGCCAGCAGCGGGCGACTAGCGACCTCCTACGAGCAGTACTTC.

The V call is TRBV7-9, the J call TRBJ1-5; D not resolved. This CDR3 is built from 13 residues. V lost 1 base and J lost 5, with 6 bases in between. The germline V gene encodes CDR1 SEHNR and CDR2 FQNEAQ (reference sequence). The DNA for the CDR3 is TGTGCCAGCAGCTTAGGACGGGATCAGCCCCAGCATTTT. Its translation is CASSLGRDQPQHF.

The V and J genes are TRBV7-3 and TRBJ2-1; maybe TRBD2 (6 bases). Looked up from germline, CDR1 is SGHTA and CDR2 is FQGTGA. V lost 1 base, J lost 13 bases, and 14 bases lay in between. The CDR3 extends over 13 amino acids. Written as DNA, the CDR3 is TGTGCCAGCAGCTTAAACCCCGGGGGAATTCAGTTCTTC. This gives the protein CASSLNPGGIQFF. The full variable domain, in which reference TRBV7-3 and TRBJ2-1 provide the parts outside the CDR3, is GAGVSQTPSNKVTEKGKYVELRCDPISGHTALYWYRQSLGQGPEFLIYFQGTGAADDSGLPNDRFFAVRPEGSVSTLKIQRTERGDSAVYLCASSLNPGGIQFFGPGTRLTVL.

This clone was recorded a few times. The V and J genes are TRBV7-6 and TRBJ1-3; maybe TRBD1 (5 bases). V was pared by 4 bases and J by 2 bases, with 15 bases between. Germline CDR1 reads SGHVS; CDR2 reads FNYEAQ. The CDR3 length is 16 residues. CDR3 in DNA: TGTGCCAGCAGCTCTCGGCTCAGGGAAACTGGAAACACCATATATTTT. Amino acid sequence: CASSSRLRETGNTIYF.

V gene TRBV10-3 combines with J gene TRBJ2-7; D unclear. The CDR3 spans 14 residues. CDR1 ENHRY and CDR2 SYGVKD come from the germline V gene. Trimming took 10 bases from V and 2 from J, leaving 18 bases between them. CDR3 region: CATFTEAGTYEQYF. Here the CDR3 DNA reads TGTGCCACATTTACTGAGGCAGGTACCTACGAGCAGTACTTC.

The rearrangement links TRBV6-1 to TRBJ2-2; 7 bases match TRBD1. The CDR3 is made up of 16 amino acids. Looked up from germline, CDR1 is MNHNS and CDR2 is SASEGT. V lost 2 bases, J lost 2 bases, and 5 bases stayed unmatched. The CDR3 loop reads CASSEYAGGNTGELFF. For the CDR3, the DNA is TGTGCCAGCAGTGAATACGCAGGGGGAAACACCGGGGAGCTGTTTTTT.

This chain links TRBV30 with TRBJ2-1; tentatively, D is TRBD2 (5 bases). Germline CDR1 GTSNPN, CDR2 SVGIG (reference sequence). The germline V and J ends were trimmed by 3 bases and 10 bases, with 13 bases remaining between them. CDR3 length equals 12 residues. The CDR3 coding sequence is TGTGCCTGGAGCACCCGCGGGCGGGAGCAGTTCTTC. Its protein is CAWSTRGREQFF.

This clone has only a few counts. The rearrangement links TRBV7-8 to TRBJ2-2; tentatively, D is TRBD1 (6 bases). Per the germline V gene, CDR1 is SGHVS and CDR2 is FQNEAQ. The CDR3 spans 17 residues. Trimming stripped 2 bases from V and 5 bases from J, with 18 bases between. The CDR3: CASSLLILRGRTGELFF. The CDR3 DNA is TGTGCCAGCAGCTTACTAATCCTCAGGGGTCGGACCGGGGAGCTGTTTTTT.

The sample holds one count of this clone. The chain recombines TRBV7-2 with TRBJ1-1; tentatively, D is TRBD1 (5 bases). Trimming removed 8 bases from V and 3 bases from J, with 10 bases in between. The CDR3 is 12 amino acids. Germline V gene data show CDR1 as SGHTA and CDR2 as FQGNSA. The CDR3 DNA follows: TGTGCCAGCGGAGAGGGGTACACTGAAGCTTTCTTT. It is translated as CASGEGYTEAFF. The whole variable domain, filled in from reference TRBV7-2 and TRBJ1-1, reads GAGVSQSPSNKVTEKGKDVELRCDPISGHTALYWYRQSLGQGLEFLIYFQGNSAPDKSGLPSDRFSAERTGGSVSTLTIQRTQQEDSAVYLCASGEGYTEAFFGQGTRLTVV.

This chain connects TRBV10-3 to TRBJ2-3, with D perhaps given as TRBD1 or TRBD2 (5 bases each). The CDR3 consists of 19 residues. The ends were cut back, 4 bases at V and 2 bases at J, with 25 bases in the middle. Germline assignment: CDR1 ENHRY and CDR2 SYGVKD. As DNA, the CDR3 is TGTGCCATCAGTGTTCAGGCCGCAGGGACCGCTTCCCCCACAGATACGCAGTATTTT. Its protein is CAISVQAAGTASPTDTQYF.

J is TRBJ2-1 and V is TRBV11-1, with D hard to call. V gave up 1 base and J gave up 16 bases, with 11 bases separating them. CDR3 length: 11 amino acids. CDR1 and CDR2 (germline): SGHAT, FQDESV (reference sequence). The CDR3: CASSLGLLSFF. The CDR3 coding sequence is TGTGCCAGCAGCTTAGGTCTTCTCAGCTTCTTC.

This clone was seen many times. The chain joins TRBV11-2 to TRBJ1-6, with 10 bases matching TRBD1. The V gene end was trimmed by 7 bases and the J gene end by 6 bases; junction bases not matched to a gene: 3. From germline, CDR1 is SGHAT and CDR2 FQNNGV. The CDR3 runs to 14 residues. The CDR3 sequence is CASKTGGFNSPLHF. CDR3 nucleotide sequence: TGTGCCAGCAAGACAGGGGGCTTTAATTCACCCCTCCACTTT.

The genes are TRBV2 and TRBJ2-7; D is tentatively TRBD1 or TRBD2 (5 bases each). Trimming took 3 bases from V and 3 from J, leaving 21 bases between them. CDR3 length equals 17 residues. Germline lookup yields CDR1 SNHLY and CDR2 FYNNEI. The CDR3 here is CASSEGVEGWDGYEQYF. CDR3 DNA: TGTGCCAGCAGTGAGGGGGTAGAAGGTTGGGATGGCTACGAGCAGTACTTC.